This TCR beta chain stems from a study of T-cell reconstitution after alpha-beta-depleted transplantation in children. As to this clonotype: Its antigen is not identified.

Preparation of the TCRbeta library used unique molecular identifiers. From the PCR reads, TCRdb called clonotypes with MiXCR, one entry per CDR3 protein. Found here are about 440,000 distinct CDR3 sequences, roughly 43% of them singletons; the top ten hold around 29%. Study-level findings and limits: Two months or so post-transplant, alpha-beta T cells reportedly derived from several hundred expanded graft clones. T-cell counts and diversity at one year following transplant were attributed mainly to newly produced T cells. Surviving thymic progenitors and recipient T cells were the source of high TCRbeta diversity at day 60 in some patients.

Per germline, CDR1 SGHTA and CDR2 FQGNSA. The CDR3 spans 14 residues. V lost 3 bases and J 4 bases, leaving 9 bases between the germline ends. Specimen: PBMCs, collected before TCRalphabeta/CD19-depleted stem cell transplant. The clonotype originates from a girl aged 2-9 years with aplastic anemia, due to receive a stem cell transplant. The chain combines TRBV7-2 with TRBJ2-2; D is unclear. CDR3 in DNA: TGTGCCAGCAGCTTTTCCTCCGGCACCGGGGAGCTGTTTTTT. This translates into CASSFSSGTGELFF. The full variable domain, with the rest looked up from reference TRBV7-2 and TRBJ2-2, is GAGVSQSPSNKVTEKGKDVELRCDPISGHTALYWYRQSLGQGLEFLIYFQGNSAPDKSGLPSDRFSAERTGGSVSTLTIQRTQQEDSAVYLCASSFSSGTGELFFGEGSRLTVL.